Below are 4 T cell receptor beta chains sequenced from a single sample in a study of Tregs in tolerant kidney transplant recipients. Mixed chimerism was transient after nonmyeloablative marrow transplants from related graft donors. Measured with immunoSEQ multiplex PCR; TCRdb has only the in-frame clones, and not every one. Its clone listing holds some 22,000 clones. The sample in question was CD4+ T cells from blood (PBMCs), obtained 6 months after the transplant. The receptors originated from a human patient who received a combined kidney and bone marrow transplant. Some of the T cells might come from the graft donor.

Turning to this clone: The CDR3 end falls 3 residues outside the read, so it is completed with the germline J gene. The chain has TRBV18 and TRBJ2-2, with 11 bases that match TRBD1. CDR3 length: 16 residues. The junction had 7 bases not matched to a gene; V was cut back by 3 bases and J by 7 bases. Germline V gene sequence: CDR1 KGHSH, CDR2 LQKENI. The sequenced CDR3 bases are TGTGCCAGCTCACCTCCCGGACAGGGGGCTAGCGGGGAG. Encoded protein: CASSPPGQGASGE. The full-length CDR3 reads as CASSPPGQGASGELFF. Supplemented by reference TRBV18 and TRBJ2-2, the full variable domain reads NAGVMQNPRHLVRRRGQEARLRCSPMKGHSHVYWYRQLPEEGLKFMVYLQKENIIDESGMPKERFSAEFPKEGPSILRIQQVVRGDSAAYFCASSPPGQGASGELFFGEGSRLTVL.

For this clone: The read halts 3 residues ahead of the CDR3 end, with the missing end drawn from the germline J gene. The chain joins TRBV5-1 to TRBJ2-5, with 7 positions matching TRBD2. V shed 6 bases and J 2 bases; nucleotides not matched to a gene: 7. Per germline, CDR1 SGHRS and CDR2 YFSETQ. This CDR3 has 14 residues. The CDR3 sequence is CASTSAGRQETQYF. The DNA read from the CDR3 is TGCGCCAGCACCTCAGCGGGGCGACAAGAGACC.

Comments on this clone: The read terminates 3 residues before the CDR3 end, so the remaining end is supplied by the germline J gene. The chain is built from TRBV2 and TRBJ2-1, with TRBD1 matching 9 bases. Germline loops: CDR1 SNHLY, CDR2 FYNNEI. The length of the CDR3 is 16 residues. V gave up 6 bases and J gave up 7 bases; unmatched junction bases: 13. CDR3 sequence: CASRSRGGTGWNEQFF. CDR3 bases read: TGTGCCAGCAGGTCACGGGGTGGGACAGGGTGGAATGAG. Combining the CDR3 with reference TRBV2 and TRBJ2-1 gives the whole variable domain EPEVTQTPSHQVTQMGQEVILRCVPISNHLYFYWYRQILGQKVEFLVSFYNNEISEKSEIFDDQFSVERPDGSNFTLKIRSTKLEDSAMYFCASRSRGGTGWNEQFFGPGTRLTVL.

Remarks on this clone: The CDR3 end is not reached by the read, which stops 3 residues before it; the germline J gene fills it in. J is TRBJ2-3 and V is TRBV5-1; 9 bases line up with TRBD1. The CDR3 extends over 19 amino acids. Germline V gene data show CDR1 as SGHRS and CDR2 as YFSETQ. V trimming: 2 bases; J trimming: 0 bases; junction bases outside the gene matches: 13. CDR3 loop: CASSFHPTGGVSSTDTQYF. Partial CDR3 DNA: TGCGCCAGCAGCTTCCATCCGACAGGGGGGGTCTCTAGCACAGATACG.